The T cell receptor beta chain under discussion was sequenced for a study of cytomegalovirus exposure and HLA in healthy donors. The wider study: A previous analysis identified 117 million unique TCR beta sequences derived from roughly 180 million T cells. Samples from HLA-typed donors yielded 85 million to 95 million unique TCRs in an early data release.

Concerning this clone itself: The junction does not match germline at one end; this may be a read error.

PCR employed 60 Vbeta and 13 Jbeta primers. The data were produced by immunoSEQ multiplex PCR, yet TCRdb's version contains in-frame clones alone and is incomplete. The sample includes 120,000 to 150,000 clones, over 55% seen only once; the top ten take approximately 2%. The sample comprised PBMCs. This receptor was taken from a man aged 40-49 years in good health and CMV-seronegative.

The CDR3 coding sequence is TGTGCCAGCAGCACCGGACTAGTCTCCTCCGAGCAGTACTTC. Encoded protein: CASSTGLVSSEQYF. The chain joins TRBV2 to TRBJ2-7; TRBD2 aligns across 7 bases. Germline assignment: CDR1 SNHLY and CDR2 FYNNEI. The CDR3 is made up of 14 amino acids.